The T cell receptor (beta chain) under discussion was sequenced for a study of yellow fever vaccine responses in identical twins. Broader study findings: Twins reportedly appeared to share part of their vaccine T cell response while keeping part individual.

From germline, CDR1 is MDHEN and CDR2 SYDVKM. The CDR3 is 14 residues long. V lost 2 bases to trimming and J lost 3 bases, with 11 bases between them. TCRdb reanalysed the RT-PCR reads using MiXCR and keeps one entry per CDR3 protein. In the table there are 9,800 or so distinct CDR3 sequences, roughly 88% of which are singletons. For this clonotype: Antigen unknown.

The receptor was isolated from a woman aged 18-35 years who received the yellow fever vaccine. The J gene is TRBJ2-7, the V gene TRBV28; D is undetermined. Source: T cells from blood (PBMCs), unsorted or a sorted subset (not recorded which), taken before or after yellow fever vaccination (not recorded which). The CDR3 reads CASSLEAPLYEQYF. CDR3 nucleotide sequence: TGTGCCAGCAGTTTAGAGGCCCCCCTCTACGAGCAGTACTTC.